This T cell receptor beta chain was identified in a study of cytomegalovirus exposure and HLA in healthy donors. CDR1 is SGHTA, CDR2 FQGNSA, per germline. V lost 7 bases, J lost 1 base, and 4 bases stayed unmatched. CDR3 size: 14 residues. The PCR used 60 Vbeta and 13 Jbeta primers. Clones were read by immunoSEQ multiplex PCR, and TCRdb kept only the in-frame ones, dropping some. The sample consists of about 130,000 clones, approximately 77% of them appearing once. The chain has TRBV7-2 and TRBJ1-1, with TRBD1 matching 9 bases. This receptor was taken from a woman aged 35 to 49 in good health and CMV-seronegative. The source material was PBMCs. The CDR3 DNA is TGTGCCAGCACGTGGGGACAGGGGAACACTGAAGCTTTCTTT. It is translated as CASTWGQGNTEAFF.